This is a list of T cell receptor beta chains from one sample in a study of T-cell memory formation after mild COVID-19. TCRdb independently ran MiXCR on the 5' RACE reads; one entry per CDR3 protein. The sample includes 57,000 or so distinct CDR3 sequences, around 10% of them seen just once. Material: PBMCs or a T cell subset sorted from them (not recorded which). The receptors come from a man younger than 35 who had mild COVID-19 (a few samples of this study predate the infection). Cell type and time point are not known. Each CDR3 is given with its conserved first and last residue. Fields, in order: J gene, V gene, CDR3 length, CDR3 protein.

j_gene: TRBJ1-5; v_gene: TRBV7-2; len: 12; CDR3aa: CASSLAAQPQHF
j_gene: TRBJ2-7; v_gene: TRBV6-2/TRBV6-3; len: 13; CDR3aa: CASTSDRRYEQYF
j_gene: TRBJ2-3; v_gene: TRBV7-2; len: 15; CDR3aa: CASSLYQRSTDTQYF
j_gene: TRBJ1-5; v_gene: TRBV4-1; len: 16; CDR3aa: CASSHRMLGSNQPQHF
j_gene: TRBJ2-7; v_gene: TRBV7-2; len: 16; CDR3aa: CASSLGGVAGAYEQYF
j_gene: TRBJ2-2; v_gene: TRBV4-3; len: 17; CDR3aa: CASSQGSQGAFTGELFF
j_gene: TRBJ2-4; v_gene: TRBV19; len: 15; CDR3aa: CASSIVGEAKNIQYF
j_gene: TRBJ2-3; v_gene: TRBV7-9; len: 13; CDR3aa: CASSITFRGTQYF
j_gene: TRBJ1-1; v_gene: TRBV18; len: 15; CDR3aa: CASSSTGLKNTEAFF
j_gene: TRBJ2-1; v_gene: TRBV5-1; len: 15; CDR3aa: CASSVMSGESNEQFF
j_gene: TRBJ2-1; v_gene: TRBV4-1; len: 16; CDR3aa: CASSQATSGVYNEQFF
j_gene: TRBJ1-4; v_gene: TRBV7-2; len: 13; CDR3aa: CASSPATGRKLFF
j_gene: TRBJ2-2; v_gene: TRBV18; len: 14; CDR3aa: CASSLGQRDGELFF
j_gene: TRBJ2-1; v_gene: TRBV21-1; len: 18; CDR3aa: CASLKWGKAAGGANEQFF
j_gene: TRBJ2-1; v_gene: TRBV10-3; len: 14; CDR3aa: CAITAGISYNEQFF
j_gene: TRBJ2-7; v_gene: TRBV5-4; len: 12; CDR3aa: CASSRDLYEQYF
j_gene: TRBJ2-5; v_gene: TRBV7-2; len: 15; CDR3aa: CASLDGPYPQETQYF
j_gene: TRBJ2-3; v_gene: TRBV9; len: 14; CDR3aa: CASSVGGGQDTQYF
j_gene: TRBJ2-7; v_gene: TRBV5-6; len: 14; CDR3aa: CASSVGDGPYEQYF
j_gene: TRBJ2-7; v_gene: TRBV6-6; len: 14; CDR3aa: CASWTSGGPYEQYF
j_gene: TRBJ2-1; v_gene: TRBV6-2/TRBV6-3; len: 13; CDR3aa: CASSSLSYNEQFF
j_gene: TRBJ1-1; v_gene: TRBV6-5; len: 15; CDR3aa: CASSYRLGGNTEAFF
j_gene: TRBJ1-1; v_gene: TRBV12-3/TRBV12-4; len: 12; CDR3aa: CASSGTHTEAFF
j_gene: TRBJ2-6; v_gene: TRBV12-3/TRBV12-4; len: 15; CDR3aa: CASSKTVAGANVLTF
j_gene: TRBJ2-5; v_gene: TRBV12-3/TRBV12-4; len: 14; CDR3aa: CASSSGGALETQYF
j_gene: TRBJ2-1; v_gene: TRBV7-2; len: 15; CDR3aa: CASSLGLAGESEQFF
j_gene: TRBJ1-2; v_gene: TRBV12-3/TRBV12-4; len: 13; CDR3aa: CASRRTGGRSYTF
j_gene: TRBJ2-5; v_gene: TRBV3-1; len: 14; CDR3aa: CASSQDAGKETQYF
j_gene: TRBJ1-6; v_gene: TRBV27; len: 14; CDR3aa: CASKMGGVGSPLHF
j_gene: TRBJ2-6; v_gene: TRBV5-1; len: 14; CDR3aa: CASLDTSGANVLTF
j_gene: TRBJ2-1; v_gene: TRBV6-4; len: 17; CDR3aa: CASSAQPTSGGAFEQFF
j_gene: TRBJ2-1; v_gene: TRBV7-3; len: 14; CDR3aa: CASSFTTSGAEQFF
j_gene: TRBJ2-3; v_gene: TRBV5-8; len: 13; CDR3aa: CASSLGVADTQYF
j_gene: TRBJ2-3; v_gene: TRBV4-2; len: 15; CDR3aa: CASSQGTGSTDTQYF
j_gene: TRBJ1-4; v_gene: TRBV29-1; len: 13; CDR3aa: CSVIAEGNPKLFF
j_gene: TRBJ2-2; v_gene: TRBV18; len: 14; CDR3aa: CASSASMNTGELFF
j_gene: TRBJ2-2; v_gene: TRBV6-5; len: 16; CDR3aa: CASSYSPQRVTGELFF
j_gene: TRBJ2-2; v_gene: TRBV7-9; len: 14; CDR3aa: CASSRTDGTGELFF
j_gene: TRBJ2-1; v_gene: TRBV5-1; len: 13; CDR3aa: CASRTGTGGGQFF
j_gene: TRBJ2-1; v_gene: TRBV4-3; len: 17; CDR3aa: CASSQEFWRGADNEQFF
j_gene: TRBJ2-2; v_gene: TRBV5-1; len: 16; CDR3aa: CASSPGAGMGTGELFF
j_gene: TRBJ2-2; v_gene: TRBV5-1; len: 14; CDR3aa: CASSLAVSTGELFF
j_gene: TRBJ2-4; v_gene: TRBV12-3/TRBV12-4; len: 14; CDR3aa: CASSLAGLEYIQYF
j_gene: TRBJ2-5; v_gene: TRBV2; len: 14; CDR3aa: CASSPGTSGGAQYF
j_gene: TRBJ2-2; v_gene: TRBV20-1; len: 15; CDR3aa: CSAGPGTGFHGELFF
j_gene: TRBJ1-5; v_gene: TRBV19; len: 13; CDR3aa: CATHPGGNQPQHF
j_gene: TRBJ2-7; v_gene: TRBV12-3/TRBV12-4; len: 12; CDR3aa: CASSFGGASQYF
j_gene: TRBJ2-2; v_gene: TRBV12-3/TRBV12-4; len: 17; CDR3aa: CASSSRGLWSNTGELFF
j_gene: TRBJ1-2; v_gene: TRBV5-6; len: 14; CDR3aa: CASSPANRVRGYTF
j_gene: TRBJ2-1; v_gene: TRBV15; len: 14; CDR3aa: CATSRGTGLYEQFF
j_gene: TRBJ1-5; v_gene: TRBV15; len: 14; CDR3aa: CATSWGRGNQPQHF
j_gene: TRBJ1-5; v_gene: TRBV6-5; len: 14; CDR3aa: CASSPEVIYQPQHF
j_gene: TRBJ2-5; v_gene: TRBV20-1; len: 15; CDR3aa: CSAPLRLAPQETQYF